The rows below give T cell receptor beta chains drawn from one sample of a study of response to subunit inactivated influenza vaccine. TCRdb ran MiXCR on the RT-PCR reads and lists one entry per CDR3 protein. The table includes roughly 650,000 distinct CDR3 sequences, more than 15% detected once. This specimen was PBMCs from blood, taken 11 to 12 days after vaccination. The receptors were gathered from a man aged 50 or older who received an inactivated influenza vaccine. Each CDR3 is given with its conserved first and last residue. D genes are given only for firm matches. Part of the rows lack a size; the others show once, few, many or a class for expanded clones.

v_call	clone_size	cdr3_length	j_call	d_call	cdr3_aa	cdr3_nt
TRBV12-3/TRBV12-4	many	16	TRBJ2-5	NA	CASSYPRGGGLQTQYF	TGTGCCAGCAGTTACCCCCGGGGAGGGGGATTACAGACCCAGTACTTC
TRBV20-1	few	14	TRBJ2-2	NA	CSARDGSSTGELFF	TGCAGTGCTAGAGACGGCAGTAGCACCGGGGAGCTGTTTTTT
TRBV4-3	NA	15	TRBJ1-1	TRBD1	CASSQRTGEYTEAFF	TGCGCCAGCAGTCAGCGGACAGGGGAGTACACTGAAGCTTTCTTT
TRBV5-1	NA	15	TRBJ1-2	NA	CASSKGTGLESGYTF	TGCGCCAGCAGCAAAGGGACGGGCCTAGAGAGTGGCTACACCTTC
TRBV20-1	NA	13	TRBJ2-3	NA	CSARDPNTDTQYF	TGCAGTGCTAGAGACCCGAACACAGATACGCAGTATTTT
TRBV20-1	NA	15	TRBJ2-2	NA	CSARKGVANTGELFF	TGCAGTGCTAGAAAGGGGGTAGCGAACACCGGGGAGCTGTTTTTT
TRBV24-1	few	15	TRBJ2-7	TRBD1	CATSDMDRSSYEQYF	TGTGCCACCAGTGACATGGACAGGAGCTCCTACGAGCAGTACTTC
TRBV7-9	NA	13	TRBJ2-1	TRBD2	CASSSGTINEQFF	TGTGCCAGCAGCAGCGGGACTATTAATGAGCAGTTCTTC
TRBV15	many	12	TRBJ2-3	NA	CATSRMTNKQYF	TGTGCCACCAGCAGGATGACTAACAAGCAGTATTTT
TRBV19	NA	14	TRBJ2-2	NA	CASSIGRNTGELFF	TGTGCCAGTAGTATTGGTCGGAACACCGGGGAGCTGTTTTTT
TRBV12-3/TRBV12-4	NA	15	TRBJ2-5	NA	CASSLGQGMGETQYF	TGTGCCAGCAGTTTGGGTCAGGGCATGGGAGAGACCCAGTACTTC
TRBV9	few	16	TRBJ2-2	NA	CASSVGAHANTGELFF	TGTGCCAGCAGCGTAGGAGCGCACGCGAACACCGGGGAGCTGTTTTTT
TRBV20-1	few	13	TRBJ1-5	NA	CSARDTANQPQHF	TGCAGTGCTAGAGATACAGCCAATCAGCCCCAGCATTTT
TRBV11-2	NA	14	TRBJ2-6	NA	CASSQRTGANVLTF	TGTGCCAGCAGCCAGCGCACAGGGGCCAACGTCCTGACTTTC
TRBV4-2	NA	16	TRBJ1-1	TRBD1	CASRPNPGQGNTEAFF	TGTGCCAGCAGACCTAACCCGGGACAGGGAAACACTGAAGCTTTCTTT
TRBV27	many	15	TRBJ1-4	NA	CASSLTVSTNEKLFF	TGTGCCAGCAGTCTGACAGTCTCCACTAATGAAAAACTGTTTTTT
TRBV30	once	12	TRBJ2-7	TRBD1	CAWSGQGSEQYF	TGTGCCTGGAGTGGACAGGGGAGCGAGCAGTACTTC